This TCR beta chain was observed in a study of T cell responses to AZD1222 COVID-19 vaccine. Study-wide points: Just a handful of AZD1222 recipients tested seropositive at baseline. Spike-specific TCR breadth rose after two AZD1222 doses, and depth rose as well. Clonal diversity may have been underestimated, and the donors were mostly white British, with more females than males. The study found vaccine-associated CD4 TCRs spanning spike, dominant at 160-218 and 743-854.

Clones were read by immunoSEQ multiplex PCR, and TCRdb kept only the in-frame ones, dropping some. This sample yields some 130,000 clones, of which about 90% are seen a single time; roughly 2% belongs to the top ten. This CDR3 is built from 13 residues. V was pared by 1 base and J by 7 bases, with 10 bases between. Per the germline V gene, CDR1 is SGHTA and CDR2 is FQGNSA. About this clone: Its matching antigen is unknown.

The sample here was peripheral blood, taken on day 0 of AZD1222 vaccination. This receptor was identified in an adult in good health. The rearrangement uses TRBV7-2 and TRBJ1-2; D possibly corresponds to TRBD1 (5 bases). CDR3 residues: CASSLDQGSGYTF. CDR3 DNA: TGTGCCAGCAGCTTAGACCAGGGCTCTGGCTACACCTTC.